This is a list of T cell receptor beta chains from one sample in a study of cytomegalovirus exposure and HLA in healthy donors. The method was immunoSEQ multiplex PCR; TCRdb's version includes in-frame clones alone and lacks a portion of them. The table lists about 39,000 clones. Sequenced: PBMCs. The origin of the receptors is a woman in her 30s in good health and CMV-seropositive. Each CDR3 is given with its conserved first and last residue. The D gene is left open where the match is weak.

j_call: TRBJ2-7
v_call: TRBV6-5
d_call: TRBD1
cdr3_aa: CASSRTGNYYEQYF

j_call: TRBJ2-7
v_call: TRBV6-1
d_call: TRBD1
cdr3_aa: CASTTPTGVGYEQYF

j_call: TRBJ1-1
v_call: TRBV18
d_call: .
cdr3_aa: CASSPPLQTQGTEAFF

j_call: TRBJ1-1
v_call: TRBV18
d_call: .
cdr3_aa: CASSEDLNTEAFF

j_call: TRBJ1-3
v_call: TRBV6-1
d_call: TRBD1
cdr3_aa: CASSEEQGAGNTIYF

j_call: TRBJ2-5
v_call: TRBV6-1
d_call: .
cdr3_aa: CASSGHKTQETQYF

j_call: TRBJ1-5
v_call: TRBV9
d_call: .
cdr3_aa: CASSPGVGSGNQPQHF

j_call: TRBJ1-1
v_call: TRBV18
d_call: .
cdr3_aa: CASSPGTSGTEAFF

j_call: TRBJ1-1
v_call: TRBV10-2
d_call: .
cdr3_aa: CASSTQGNTEAFF

j_call: TRBJ2-7
v_call: TRBV7-9
d_call: TRBD1
cdr3_aa: CASSSPQDRGYSYEQYF

j_call: TRBJ2-2
v_call: TRBV11-2
d_call: TRBD2
cdr3_aa: CASSLDGRGANTGELFF

j_call: TRBJ1-1
v_call: TRBV28
d_call: .
cdr3_aa: CASSTSRTEAFF

j_call: TRBJ1-5
v_call: TRBV19
d_call: .
cdr3_aa: CASNSGVVQPQHF

j_call: TRBJ1-1
v_call: TRBV5-6
d_call: .
cdr3_aa: CASTPEPGNTEAFF

j_call: TRBJ2-5
v_call: TRBV5-1
d_call: TRBD2
cdr3_aa: CASSPPPGGEETQYF

j_call: TRBJ2-2
v_call: TRBV6-1
d_call: .
cdr3_aa: CASSEAMGRRTGELFF

j_call: TRBJ2-1
v_call: TRBV7-9
d_call: .
cdr3_aa: CASSLAGGRAEQFF

j_call: TRBJ1-5
v_call: TRBV19
d_call: .
cdr3_aa: CASSAGRGNQPQHF

j_call: TRBJ2-3
v_call: TRBV12-5
d_call: TRBD1
cdr3_aa: CASGLTGTGGADTQYF

j_call: TRBJ1-1
v_call: TRBV2
d_call: .
cdr3_aa: CASIYHSNTEAFF

j_call: TRBJ2-7
v_call: TRBV7-9
d_call: .
cdr3_aa: CASSLAQGWVYF

j_call: TRBJ1-1
v_call: TRBV4-1
d_call: .
cdr3_aa: CVSSQAPINTEAFF

j_call: TRBJ2-3
v_call: TRBV6-1
d_call: TRBD1
cdr3_aa: CASRTGNADTQYF

j_call: TRBJ1-1
v_call: TRBV30
d_call: .
cdr3_aa: CAWSKLSTGDNTEAFF

j_call: TRBJ1-5
v_call: TRBV6-1
d_call: .
cdr3_aa: CASSDAQVNQPQHF

j_call: TRBJ2-1
v_call: TRBV11-2
d_call: TRBD2
cdr3_aa: CASSSGRATYNEQFF

j_call: TRBJ2-2
v_call: TRBV18
d_call: .
cdr3_aa: CASSLQGRGNTGELFF

j_call: TRBJ1-5
v_call: TRBV7-9
d_call: TRBD1
cdr3_aa: CASSLGAGGTQPQHF

j_call: TRBJ2-7
v_call: TRBV7-9
d_call: .
cdr3_aa: CASSPGQNNEQYF